These 18 T cell receptor beta chains were all obtained from the same sample, sequenced in a study of cytomegalovirus exposure and HLA in healthy donors. The PCR employed 60 Vbeta primers together with 13 Jbeta primers. Clones were sequenced by immunoSEQ multiplex PCR, and TCRdb holds only the in-frame ones, with some missing. Among some 170,000 clones listed, 78% were seen once. Sequencing was done on a sample of PBMCs. Receptor source: a female donor in good health and CMV-seronegative.

The J gene is TRBJ2-5, the V gene TRBV5-1; perhaps TRBD2 as D (6 bases). Looked up from germline, CDR1 is SGHRS and CDR2 is YFSETQ. V was pared by 3 bases and J by 0 bases, with 15 bases between. The CDR3 spans 16 residues. The CDR3 DNA reads as TGCGCCAGCAGCTCAACGGGACTCCTGTACCAAGAGACCCAGTACTTC. It is translated as CASSSTGLLYQETQYF.

The chain couples TRBV7-9 to TRBJ1-4, with D possibly TRBD1 on 5 matching bases. The CDR3 consists of 15 residues. The germline V and J ends were trimmed by 0 bases and 6 bases, with 11 bases remaining between them. Germline assignment: CDR1 SEHNR and CDR2 FQNEAQ (reference sequence). The CDR3 nucleotides read TGTGCCAGCAGCTTAGCAGCAGGGTACGATGAAAAACTGTTTTTT. Protein: CASSLAAGYDEKLFF.

The chain uses TRBV19 and TRBJ1-1; the D gene is possibly TRBD1 (6 bases). This CDR3 region has 14 residues. CDR1 LNHDA and CDR2 SQIVND come from the germline V gene (reference sequence). Trimming cost V 7 bases and J 5 bases, with 17 bases left between them. CDR3 sequence reads: CASNYPGQATEAFF. The CDR3 bases are TGTGCCAGTAATTATCCGGGACAAGCGACTGAAGCTTTCTTT.

This clone appeared once. V gene TRBV6-5 combines with J gene TRBJ1-5, with 7 bases identical to TRBD1. This CDR3 has 14 residues. In germline, CDR1 is MNHEY, CDR2 SVGAGI. After removal of 7 bases from V and 5 bases from J, the junction contained 8 bases not matched to a gene. As DNA, the CDR3 is TGTGCCAGCACCTATGGGACAGAATATCAGCCCCAGCATTTT. Protein product: CASTYGTEYQPQHF.

The V call is TRBV18, the J call TRBJ2-3, with D perhaps TRBD1 (6 bases). V gave up 5 bases and J gave up 6 bases, with 9 bases separating them. CDR1 and CDR2 from the germline V gene are KGHSH and LQKENI. The CDR3 sequence is 12 residues long. The CDR3, as DNA: TGTGCCAGCTCAACAGGGCCGGATACGCAGTATTTT. It is translated as CASSTGPDTQYF.

V and J are TRBV2 and TRBJ2-5; D perhaps matches TRBD2 (6 bases). Germline V lookup: CDR1 SNHLY, CDR2 FYNNEI. The CDR3 consists of 14 residues. Trimming took off 7 bases at V and 1 base at J, with 13 bases between the two ends. The CDR3 DNA sequence: TGTGCCAGCATGTATAGCGGAACCCAAGAGACCCAGTACTTC. Amino acid sequence: CASMYSGTQETQYF.

The rearrangement links TRBV7-3 to TRBJ1-1; D is unclear. CDR1 is SGHTA, CDR2 FQGTGA, per germline. There are 13 residues in the CDR3. The V and J ends lost 4 bases and 0 bases respectively, with 6 bases between them. This CDR3 is CASSSRMNTEAFF. Here the CDR3 DNA reads TGTGCCAGCAGCTCGCGAATGAACACTGAAGCTTTCTTT.

This rearrangement joins TRBV9 to TRBJ2-2; D is ambiguous. V shed 5 bases and J shed 1 base, with 3 bases lying between them. Germline assignment: CDR1 SGDLS and CDR2 YYNGEE. This CDR3 is built from 12 residues. The DNA for the CDR3 is TGTGCCAGCAGTCAGAACACCGGGGAGCTGTTTTTT. It yields the protein CASSQNTGELFF.

The rearrangement uses TRBV5-4 and TRBJ2-1; TRBD2 aligns across 11 bases. In germline, CDR1 is SGHNT, CDR2 YYREEE (reference sequence). The CDR3 length is 15 residues. The junction had 4 bases not matched to a gene; V was cut back by 4 bases and J by 4 bases. The CDR3 sequence is CASSRRTSGYNEQFF. The CDR3 nucleotides read TGTGCCAGCAGCCGGAGGACTAGCGGGTACAATGAGCAGTTCTTC. Variable domain in full (rest from reference TRBV5-4 and TRBJ2-1): ETGVTQSPTHLIKTRGQQVTLRCSSQSGHNTVSWYQQALGQGPQFIFQYYREEENGRGNFPPRFSGLQFPNYSSELNVNALELDDSALYLCASSRRTSGYNEQFFGPGTRLTVL.

The chain has TRBV7-6 and TRBJ2-1, with TRBD1 matching 8 bases. This CDR3 comprises 14 residues. The ends lost 5 bases at V and 8 bases at J; junction bases unmatched: 8. Germline-derived CDR1 and CDR2 are SGHVS and FNYEAQ. The CDR3: CASSLGQGADEQFF. The CDR3 region has the DNA TGTGCCAGCAGCCTGGGGCAGGGGGCGGATGAGCAGTTCTTC.

The chain has TRBV14 and TRBJ1-4; 7 nucleotides agree with TRBD1. Per the germline V gene, CDR1 is SGHDN and CDR2 is FVKESK. This CDR3 has 14 residues. With 4 bases clipped from V and 8 bases from J, the junction kept 7 bases outside the gene matches. The CDR3 DNA sequence: TGTGCCAGCAGCCGAGAGGGGGCTGGGGAAAAACTGTTTTTT. This codes for CASSREGAGEKLFF.

The rearrangement joins TRBV21-1 to TRBJ2-7; whether TRBD2, the table's D call, matches the DNA was not checked. TRBV21-1 is recorded as a pseudogene. The CDR3 runs to 16 residues. CDR3 protein: CASSKGGSGGGNEQYF. The DNA of the CDR3 is TGTGCCAGCAGCAAAGGGGGTAGCGGGGGCGGAAACGAGCAGTACTTC.

The chain's CDR3 is CASSGGRTVSNQPQHF. CDR3 DNA: TGTGCCAGCAGTGGGGGCAGGACCGTTAGCAATCAGCCCCAGCATTTT. This chain links TRBV6-1 with TRBJ1-5; possible D gene TRBD1, 5 bases. Germline V gives CDR1 MNHNS, CDR2 SASEGT. V was trimmed by 4 bases and J by 0 bases, leaving 13 bases between them. This CDR3 has 16 amino acids.

CDR3 amino acids: CASTRGTGYEKLFF. CDR3 coding DNA: TGTGCCAGCACCCGGGGGACAGGGTATGAAAAACTGTTTTTT. The rearrangement uses TRBV28 and TRBJ1-4; 9 bases map to TRBD1. The trim removed 7 bases at V and 6 bases at J, leaving 6 bases unmatched. Germline-derived CDR1 and CDR2 are MDHEN and SYDVKM. The CDR3 is 14 amino acids.

The chain recombines TRBV19 with TRBJ1-3; TRBD1 aligns across 7 bases. Unmatched junction bases numbered 6, after V lost 10 bases and J lost 0 bases. Germline CDR1 and CDR2: LNHDA and SQIVND (reference sequence). This CDR3 has 14 amino acids. CDR3 loop: CATRQGGSGNTIYF. The CDR3 region has the DNA TGTGCCACCAGACAGGGTGGCTCTGGAAACACCATATATTTT.

The genes are TRBV2 and TRBJ2-7; the match to TRBD1 covers 7 bases. Losses at the gene ends were 4 bases for V and 6 bases for J; bases not matched to a gene: 9. CDR3 length: 14 residues. Germline CDR1 reads SNHLY; CDR2 reads FYNNEI. In DNA, the CDR3 is TGTGCCAGCAGTGGTACAGGGGCGCTTCGCGAGCAGTACTTC. This codes for CASSGTGALREQYF.

The gene calls are TRBV7-9 and TRBJ2-7; 7 bases line up with TRBD2. Per germline, CDR1 SEHNR and CDR2 FQNEAQ (reference sequence). With 5 bases clipped from V and 5 bases from J, the junction kept 18 bases outside the gene matches. The CDR3 totals 17 residues. This CDR3 reads CASSRTRPSLSLDEQYF. The DNA for the CDR3 is TGTGCCAGCAGCAGGACTAGACCTTCGCTATCCCTGGACGAGCAGTACTTC.

This chain links TRBV7-9 with TRBJ2-5, with 10 bases lining up with TRBD2. CDR1 and CDR2 from the germline V gene are SEHNR and FQNEAQ (reference sequence). V lost 3 bases to trimming and J lost 2 bases; unmatched junction nucleotides: 3. This CDR3 region has 15 residues. This chain's CDR3 is CASSFGTSEQETQYF. In DNA, the CDR3 is TGTGCCAGCAGCTTCGGGACTAGCGAGCAAGAGACCCAGTACTTC.